A single sample is the source of the 5 T cell receptor beta chains below, sequenced in a study of cytomegalovirus exposure and HLA in healthy donors. With 60 Vbeta and 13 Jbeta primers, the PCR was carried out. Assay: immunoSEQ multiplex PCR; the TCRdb copy retains only in-frame clones and omits some. The profile shows fewer than 250,000 clones, roughly four fifths of them singletons. Material for sequencing was PBMCs. The source is a man in his forties or fifties in good health and CMV-seropositive.

V usage is TRBV6-4 and J usage is TRBJ2-7, with TRBD2 identical over 10 bases. Germline loops: CDR1 MRHNA, CDR2 SNTAGT. The CDR3 is made up of 15 amino acids. V gave up 4 bases and J gave up 2 bases; unmatched junction bases: 5. The CDR3 loop is CASSGLAGAPYEQYF. As DNA, the CDR3 is TGTGCCAGCAGTGGCCTAGCGGGGGCCCCCTACGAGCAGTACTTC.

This rearrangement joins TRBV4-2 to TRBJ1-4; TRBD1 is a possible D gene (5 bases). The ends were cut back, 1 base at V and 4 bases at J, with 10 bases in the middle. This CDR3 is 15 amino acids long. Germline CDR1 is LGHNA and CDR2 is YNFKEQ. The CDR3, as DNA: TGTGCCAGCAGCCAAGTGGGGCAGCTTAATGAAAAACTGTTTTTT. Translated, it gives CASSQVGQLNEKLFF.

J is TRBJ1-5 and V is TRBV5-1; no definite D call. The CDR3 runs to 15 residues. Germline assignment: CDR1 SGHRS and CDR2 YFSETQ. Between the trimmed V and J ends, which lost 4 bases and 3 bases, there was a span of 14 bases. DNA for the CDR3: TGCGCCAGCAGCCCGCAACCAGGCTTCAATCAGCCCCAGCATTTT. Its protein product is CASSPQPGFNQPQHF.

J is TRBJ1-4 and V is TRBV4-1, with D possibly matching TRBD1 (6 bases). The V gene lost 0 bases and the J gene lost 7 bases, with 18 bases spanning the gap. This CDR3 has 17 residues. CDR1 is MGHRA, CDR2 YSYEKL, per germline. CDR3 region: CASSQEANQGRGEKLFF. CDR3 bases: TGCGCCAGCAGCCAAGAGGCTAATCAGGGGAGGGGTGAAAAACTGTTTTTT.

The chain has TRBV6-5 and TRBJ2-3, with D tentatively TRBD2 (6 bases). V lost 4 bases and J lost 0, with 11 bases in between. Germline V CDR1 and CDR2: MNHEY, SVGAGI. This CDR3 has 15 residues. The CDR3 nucleotides read TGTGCCAGCAGTTTGGCGGGGAGTAGCACAGATACGCAGTATTTT. Protein sequence: CASSLAGSSTDTQYF.